Each of the 25 T cell receptor beta chains below was sequenced from the same sample in a study of CD8 T cells in ankylosing spondylitis. Via MiXCR, TCRdb re-called the 5' RACE reads, giving one row per CDR3 protein. The table includes 150,000 to 200,000 distinct CDR3 sequences, 10% to 15% detected once. Input material: blood, either unsorted or a sorted T cell fraction (not recorded which). The receptors derive from a female donor with ankylosing spondylitis or in good health (not recorded which).

This clonotype was detected many times. V gene TRBV7-9 combines with J gene TRBJ2-1, with 8 bases matching TRBD2. The germline V gene has CDR1 SEHNR and CDR2 FQNEAQ (reference sequence). This CDR3 is built from 15 residues. J lost 7 bases, V lost 3 bases, and 8 bases had no gene match. The CDR3 DNA reads as TGTGCCAGCAGCTTCATGGCGGGAGGTCGGAATGAGCAGTTCTTC. This codes for CASSFMAGGRNEQFF.

As for this clonotype: This clone may be a read error of a much larger clone one base away. The chain has TRBV11-2 and TRBJ2-3, with TRBD1 matching over 9 bases. The junction had 3 bases not matched to a gene; V was cut back by 4 bases and J by 1 base. The CDR3 spans 15 residues. Germline V gives CDR1 SGHAT, CDR2 FQNNGV. CDR3 sequence (DNA): TGTGCCAGCAGCTCAAGGGACAGGGGCACAGATACGCAGTATTTT. It encodes CASSSRDRGTDTQYF.

This clonotype was observed a few times. V and J are TRBV12-3 or TRBV12-4 and TRBJ2-2; TRBD1 aligns across 10 bases. Trimming cost V 7 bases and J 7 bases; bases outside gene matches: 9. The CDR3 totals 15 residues. The CDR3 DNA is TGTGCCAGCAAACCCCGGACAGGGGGGTTCGGGGAGCTGTTTTTT. Its protein product is CASKPRTGGFGELFF.

V and J are TRBV7-2 and TRBJ2-4, with D unresolved. This CDR3 spans 15 amino acids. The V gene lost 5 bases and the J gene lost 6 bases, with 17 bases spanning the gap. Per the germline V gene, CDR1 is SGHTA and CDR2 is FQGNSA. The DNA for the CDR3 is TGTGCCAGCAGCACCTACCCCCAAGTGGGAAACATTCAGTACTTC. Encoded protein: CASSTYPQVGNIQYF.

At least ten counts were recorded for this clonotype. This rearrangement joins TRBV11-2 to TRBJ2-7; 15 bases are a match to TRBD2. CDR1 SGHAT and CDR2 FQNNGV come from the germline V gene. This CDR3 region has 18 residues. The junction had 4 bases not matched to a gene; V was cut back by 1 base and J by 0 bases. The CDR3 region has the DNA TGTGCCAGCAGCTTAGTCGGGACTAGCGGGAGGAGCTCCTACGAGCAGTACTTC. Translating gives CASSLVGTSGRSSYEQYF. The variable domain in full, with the rest retrieved from reference TRBV11-2 and TRBJ2-7, is EAGVAQSPRYKIIEKRQSVAFWCNPISGHATLYWYQQILGQGPKLLIQFQNNGVVDDSQLPKDRFSAERLKGVDSTLKIQPAKLEDSAVYLCASSLVGTSGRSSYEQYFGPGTRLTVT.

The V gene is TRBV5-1, the J gene TRBJ2-7; perhaps TRBD1 as D (6 bases). The CDR3 consists of 15 residues. V dropped 10 bases and J dropped 0 bases, with 20 bases sitting between them. Germline V gives CDR1 SGHRS, CDR2 YFSETQ. The CDR3 bases are TGCGCCTCCAGGGGAGAGCCGCTACCCTCCTACGAGCAGTACTTC. This sequence encodes CASRGEPLPSYEQYF.

Turning to this clonotype: A read error may explain this, as a much larger clone is one base away. The chain links TRBV5-1 to TRBJ2-7; D unclear. This CDR3 contains 12 residues. From germline, CDR1 is SGHRS and CDR2 YFSETQ. The CDR3 DNA is TGCGCCAGCAGCTTGGATACCTACGAGCAGTGCTTC. Its translation: CASSLDTYEQCF. Full variable domain (missing parts from reference TRBV5-1 and TRBJ2-7): KAGVTQTPRYLIKTRGQQVTLSCSPISGHRSVSWYQQTPGQGLQFLFEYFSETQRNKGNFPGRFSGRQFSNSRSEMNVSTLELGDSALYLCASSLDTYEQCFGPGTRLTVT.

The J gene is TRBJ2-7, the V gene TRBV12-3 or TRBV12-4; 12 bases line up with TRBD2. This CDR3 is built from 15 residues. J lost 3 bases, V lost 6 bases, and 6 bases had no gene match. The CDR3 nucleotides read TGTGCCAGCAGCAAGACTAGCGGGAGATTCTACGAGCAGTACTTC. It encodes CASSKTSGRFYEQYF.

As for this clonotype: This may come from a read error, since a much larger clone is one base off. The chain links TRBV12-3 or TRBV12-4 to TRBJ1-2; D uncertain. The CDR3 spans 13 residues. The CDR3 loop reads CASRSAGSYDYTF. The CDR3 DNA reads as TGTGCCAGCAGATCGGCAGGCTCCTATGACTACACCTTC.

The sample holds many counts of this clonotype. The rearrangement links TRBV7-9 to TRBJ1-6, with D perhaps matching TRBD1 (5 bases). V dropped 5 bases and J dropped 7 bases, with 15 bases sitting between them. This CDR3 has 15 amino acids. Germline CDR1 reads SEHNR; CDR2 reads FQNEAQ (reference sequence). The DNA of the CDR3 is TGTGCCAGCAGCCTCACCCCGACAGACAATTCACCCCTCCACTTT. This translates into CASSLTPTDNSPLHF.

The chain joins TRBV28 to TRBJ2-7; 7 nucleotides align to TRBD1. Germline V gene sequence: CDR1 MDHEN, CDR2 SYDVKM. The V and J ends lost 5 bases and 2 bases, in that order; junction bases with no gene match: 6. The CDR3 length is 14 residues. This CDR3 reads CASSPPGTAYEQYF. CDR3 in DNA: TGTGCCAGCAGTCCGCCCGGGACAGCCTACGAGCAGTACTTC.

About this clonotype itself: A much larger clone lies a single base off, so this may be a read error. The gene calls are TRBV20-1 and TRBJ1-2; D ambiguous. CDR1 and CDR2 from the germline V gene are DFQATT and SNEGSKA (reference sequence). CDR3 length: 11 amino acids. CDR3 sequence (DNA): TGCAATGCTAGAGATCCTTACGGCTACACCTTC. It specifies CNARDPYGYTF.

This clonotype has at least ten counts. J is TRBJ2-1 and V is TRBV21-1; whether TRBD1, the table's D call, matches the DNA was not checked. TRBV21-1 is termed a pseudogene. The CDR3 runs to 14 residues. This chain's CDR3 is CASSTPLLRCEQFF. The CDR3 DNA follows: TGTGCCAGCAGCACCCCTCTGCTACGGTGTGAGCAGTTCTTC.

The CDR3 DNA reads as TGCGCCAGCAGCTTGGGACTAGCGGATCACAATGAGCAGTTCTTC. This sequence encodes CASSLGLADHNEQFF. The V gene is TRBV5-1, the J gene TRBJ2-1; 9 nucleotides agree with TRBD2. Germline V gene data show CDR1 as SGHRS and CDR2 as YFSETQ. V lost 0 bases and J lost 5; bases outside the gene matches: 3. This CDR3 comprises 15 residues. The whole variable domain, filled in from reference TRBV5-1 and TRBJ2-1, reads KAGVTQTPRYLIKTRGQQVTLSCSPISGHRSVSWYQQTPGQGLQFLFEYFSETQRNKGNFPGRFSGRQFSNSRSEMNVSTLELGDSALYLCASSLGLADHNEQFFGPGTRLTVL.

This clonotype has a count of ten or more. The chain uses TRBV7-9 and TRBJ1-5; 10 bases map to TRBD1. The junction had 4 bases not matched to a gene; V was cut back by 5 bases and J by 3 bases. Germline lookup yields CDR1 SEHNR and CDR2 FQNEAQ (reference sequence). The CDR3 loop spans 15 amino acids. CDR3 region: CASSLGTGVNQPQHF. The CDR3, as DNA: TGTGCCAGCAGCCTTGGGACAGGGGTCAATCAGCCCCAGCATTTT.

This clonotype has a count of ten or more. V usage is TRBV5-1 and J usage is TRBJ2-1; D not resolved. The germline V and J ends were trimmed by 4 bases and 6 bases, with 11 bases remaining between them. CDR3 size: 13 residues. CDR1 and CDR2 (germline): SGHRS, YFSETQ. CDR3 protein: CASSIGLANEQFF. The CDR3 region has the DNA TGCGCCAGCAGCATCGGATTAGCCAATGAGCAGTTCTTC.

The chain recombines TRBV28 with TRBJ1-2; D unclear. Germline values: CDR1 MDHEN, CDR2 SYDVKM. The CDR3 consists of 12 residues. Deletions cut 3 bases from V and 4 bases from J, with 6 bases between. The CDR3 DNA reads as TGTGCCAGCAGTTTTTCCCTCTATGGCTACACCTTC. Its translation: CASSFSLYGYTF.

Only a few counts were recorded for this clonotype. The chain joins TRBV28 to TRBJ2-7; 7 positions agree with TRBD1. CDR1 is MDHEN and CDR2 is SYDVKM in the germline V gene. This CDR3 has 12 amino acids. J was trimmed by 4 bases and V by 3 bases; bases with no gene match: 0. This CDR3 is CASSLGQYEQYF. The DNA for the CDR3 is TGTGCCAGCAGTTTGGGACAGTACGAGCAGTACTTC.

The rearrangement links TRBV7-9 to TRBJ2-7; 7 bases agree with TRBD2. The trim removed 5 bases at V and 5 bases at J, leaving 12 bases unmatched. The germline gives CDR1 SEHNR, CDR2 FQNEAQ (reference sequence). The CDR3 contains 15 residues. The CDR3, as DNA: TGTGCCAGCAGCAGCTTAAGGGCGGGAGAGAACGAGCAGTACTTC. The encoded protein is CASSSLRAGENEQYF.

The chain combines TRBV3-1 with TRBJ2-1, with 7 bases lining up with TRBD1. The CDR3 has 14 amino acids. Losses at the gene ends were 1 base for V and 7 bases for J; bases not matched to a gene: 4. CDR1 and CDR2 (germline): LGHDT, YNNKEL (reference sequence). CDR3 in amino acids: CASSQAARGNEQFF. CDR3 nucleotides: TGTGCCAGCAGCCAAGCGGCCAGGGGGAATGAGCAGTTCTTC.

This clonotype occurred many times. This chain uses TRBV18 with TRBJ1-6, with TRBD1 identical over 9 bases. The V and J ends lost 5 bases and 4 bases, in that order; junction bases with no gene match: 3. The CDR3 sequence is 15 residues long. CDR1 and CDR2 (germline): KGHSH, LQKENI. The CDR3 loop is CASSSQGAYNSPLHF. In nucleotides, the CDR3 is TGTGCCAGCTCATCACAGGGGGCTTATAATTCACCCCTCCACTTT.

The chain recombines TRBV7-9 with TRBJ1-5, with 8 bases identical to TRBD1. V dropped 3 bases and J dropped 4; count of bases not matched to a gene: 5. Germline CDR1 and CDR2: SEHNR and FQNEAQ (reference sequence). The CDR3 consists of 15 residues. The CDR3 protein is CASSFTDRANQPQHF. As DNA, the CDR3 is TGTGCCAGCAGCTTCACGGACAGGGCAAATCAGCCCCAGCATTTT.

This clonotype appeared many times. This sequence joins TRBV27 and TRBJ1-2, with D possibly TRBD1 on 5 matching bases. Per the germline V gene, CDR1 is MNHEY and CDR2 is SMNVEV (reference sequence). The CDR3 is 17 amino acids. Trimming left V 0 bases short and J 7 bases short, with 21 bases between. The CDR3 spells CASSLSRSDSEAPGYTF. The CDR3 region has the DNA TGTGCCAGCAGTTTATCGCGTTCCGACAGTGAGGCCCCTGGCTACACCTTC.

The rearrangement uses TRBV5-1 and TRBJ1-1, with a weak D call TRBD1 (5 bases). V was trimmed by 4 bases and J by 5 bases, leaving 12 bases between them. The V gene's germline CDR1 is SGHRS and CDR2 YFSETQ. CDR3 length: 13 residues. The CDR3, as DNA: TGCGCCAGCAGCGAACCAGGGAAGACTGAAGCTTTCTTT. It codes for CASSEPGKTEAFF. Filled out from reference TRBV5-1 and TRBJ1-1, the complete variable domain reads KAGVTQTPRYLIKTRGQQVTLSCSPISGHRSVSWYQQTPGQGLQFLFEYFSETQRNKGNFPGRFSGRQFSNSRSEMNVSTLELGDSALYLCASSEPGKTEAFFGQGTRLTVV.

The V and J genes are TRBV6-1 and TRBJ1-2; a weak D match, TRBD1 (6 bases). Germline-derived CDR1 and CDR2 are MNHNS and SASEGT. CDR3 size: 14 residues. Trimming left V 7 bases short and J 7 bases short, with 19 bases between. The CDR3 loop is CASKLPGHKSGYTF. Here the CDR3 DNA reads TGTGCCAGCAAACTACCGGGACATAAGTCTGGCTACACCTTC.